This is a list of T cell receptor beta chains from one sample in a study of T cell clonotyping in hematopoietic cell transplantation. Profiling relied on immunoSEQ multiplex PCR, and the TCRdb table lists in-frame clones only, not all of them. The sample carries approximately 5,700 clones, 70% to 80% recorded once. Sequences were derived from peripheral blood mononuclear cells, sampled 100 days after allogeneic stem cell transplant. These receptors all stem from a male patient between 60 and 69 years old who had an allogeneic stem cell transplant, so T cells may come from the graft donor. Some clones in this sample may be carry-over from other donors' samples. CDR3s include the opening cysteine and the closing phenylalanine or tryptophan. The D gene is left open where the match is weak. For some rows the clone size is stated as once, few or many, or as a class when expanded; others skip it.

v_gene	abundance	j_gene	d_gene	CDR3nt	CDR3aa
TRBV7-8	-	TRBJ2-7	-	TGTGCCAGCAGCCCTGGAGGGGGGTACGAGCAGTACTTC	CASSPGGGYEQYF
TRBV15	-	TRBJ2-2	-	TGTGCCACCAGCAGAGAGTGGAGACGGAACACCGGGGAGCTGTTTTTT	CATSREWRRNTGELFF
TRBV7-2	once	TRBJ2-7	-	TGTGCCAGCAGCTTAGGCGTCTACGAGCAGTACTTC	CASSLGVYEQYF
TRBV6-5	-	TRBJ2-4	-	TGTGCCAGCAGACAGGGAGAGGTTCAGTACTTC	CASRQGEVQYF
TRBV4-2	-	TRBJ2-1	-	TGTGCCAGCAACCCCTGGGGAGAGCGAGATGAGCAGTTCTTC	CASNPWGERDEQFF
TRBV30	-	TRBJ2-7	TRBD1	TGTGCCTGCAAAGCCGGGACAGGGTTCTACGAGCAGTACTTC	CACKAGTGFYEQYF
TRBV4-1	-	TRBJ1-4	-	TGCGCCAGCAGCCAAGATCAGGTTGAAAAACTGTTTTTT	CASSQDQVEKLFF
TRBV30	-	TRBJ2-2	TRBD2	TGTGCCTGGTACCCGGGACTAGCGGGTACCGGGGAGCTGTTTTTT	CAWYPGLAGTGELFF
TRBV4-3	-	TRBJ2-4	-	TGCGCTCGTCCTACCTTAGCCAAAAACATTCAGTACTTC	CARPTLAKNIQYF
TRBV7-3	-	TRBJ2-3	-	TGTGCCAGCAGCTCTGCGGGACTCGGTGGGGCAGATACGCAGTATTTT	CASSSAGLGGADTQYF
TRBV10-3	few	TRBJ2-7	-	TGTGCCATCAGCGGATCCTACGAGCAGTACTTC	CAISGSYEQYF
TRBV4-1	once	TRBJ2-7	TRBD2	TGCGCCAGCAGCCAAGAAGGGGAGGGGACCTACGAGCAGTACTTC	CASSQEGEGTYEQYF
TRBV14	-	TRBJ1-3	-	TGTGCCAGCAGCCAAGAATTAACTCCTGGAAACACCATATATTTT	CASSQELTPGNTIYF
TRBV7-8	-	TRBJ1-1	-	TGTGCCAGCAGCTTAGTAGGAGGGCACACTGAAGCTTTCTTT	CASSLVGGHTEAFF
TRBV5-5	-	TRBJ1-2	-	TGTGCCAGCAGCTTGTTCAGTACACCCCCCGGGTACACCTTC	CASSLFSTPPGYTF
TRBV30	-	TRBJ1-1	TRBD1	TGTGCCTGGAGTCCGGACAGGATTCGTGGTGAAGCTTTCTTT	CAWSPDRIRGEAFF
TRBV6-1	once	TRBJ2-3	TRBD2	TGTGCCAGCAGTGAACCGGGACTAGCTGCAGATACGCAGTATTTT	CASSEPGLAADTQYF
TRBV30	-	TRBJ2-6	-	TGTGCCTGGACCGGGACCCGAGGCTCTGGGGCCAACGTCCTGACTTTC	CAWTGTRGSGANVLTF
TRBV27	-	TRBJ2-7	TRBD1	TGTGCCAGCAGCCAACTACCGGGACAGAACTACGAGCAGTACTTC	CASSQLPGQNYEQYF
TRBV18	-	TRBJ2-1	TRBD2	TGTGCCAGCTCACCAGGGACTAGCGGTCTCAATGAGCAGTTCTTC	CASSPGTSGLNEQFF
TRBV18	few	TRBJ2-2	TRBD1	TGTGCCAGCTCACCGGCAGGGGGCGTTAACACCGGGGAGCTGTTTTTT	CASSPAGGVNTGELFF
TRBV15	medium-sized	TRBJ1-2	-	TGTGCCACCAGCAGTTTCCAGTCCCAAAACTATGGCTACACCTTC	CATSSFQSQNYGYTF
TRBV5-5	-	TRBJ2-2	-	TGTGCCAGCAGCCGCGGACAGACCACCGGGGAGCTGTTTTTT	CASSRGQTTGELFF
TRBV9	-	TRBJ2-7	TRBD2	TGTGCCAGCAGCACTGAAACTAGCGGGTCCTACGAGCAGTACTTC	CASSTETSGSYEQYF
TRBV4-2	-	TRBJ2-7	TRBD2	TGTGCCAGCAGCCAAGTGGGGAGGGCCAAGAACGAGCAGTACTTC	CASSQVGRAKNEQYF
TRBV11-2	-	TRBJ1-5	-	TGTGCCAGCAGCATCCAGGAAAATCAGCCCCAGCATTTT	CASSIQENQPQHF
TRBV4-3	hyperexpanded	TRBJ1-3	-	TGCGCCAGCAGCCAGAGGTTTGGGGGTAGAAGTGGAAACACCATATATTTT	CASSQRFGGRSGNTIYF
TRBV7-9	-	TRBJ2-1	-	TGTGCCAGCAGCTTTCTGGCTGGGCATGAGCAGTTCTTC	CASSFLAGHEQFF
TRBV7-2	-	TRBJ2-5	TRBD2	TGTGCCAGCAGCCGGCTGGGACTAGACAAAGAGACCCAGTACTTC	CASSRLGLDKETQYF
TRBV30	-	TRBJ1-4	-	TGTGCCTGGAAGGGATATGGGGAAAAACTGTTTTTT	CAWKGYGEKLFF
TRBV6-5	-	TRBJ1-1	TRBD1	TGTGCCAGCAGTTTGGGGACAGGGTGGACTGAAGCTTTCTTT	CASSLGTGWTEAFF
TRBV5-1	-	TRBJ2-3	TRBD1	TGCGCCAGCAGCCTGTGGACAGGGGACTCAGATACGCAGTATTTT	CASSLWTGDSDTQYF
TRBV6-5	-	TRBJ1-4	-	TGTGCCAGCAGTTACTCGACAGGAGAGAATGAAAAACTGTTTTTT	CASSYSTGENEKLFF
TRBV5-5	-	TRBJ2-1	-	TGTGCCAGCAGTTTCCCGGGTGAGCAGTTCTTC	CASSFPGEQFF
TRBV6-6	-	TRBJ1-4	TRBD1	TGTGCCAGCAGTACCAGGGGGGCAACTAATGAAAAACTGTTTTTT	CASSTRGATNEKLFF
TRBV15	-	TRBJ2-2	-	TGTGCCACCAGCAGAGGGGTTCCTGGCACCGGGGAGCTGTTTTTT	CATSRGVPGTGELFF
TRBV6-6	-	TRBJ2-3	-	TGTGCCAGCAGCCGTCGACTAGAATCCTATACGCAGTATTTT	CASSRRLESYTQYF
TRBV7-9	-	TRBJ2-5	-	TGTGCCAGCAGCCCAAAGGTCCAGGTTCTTGAGACCCAGTACTTC	CASSPKVQVLETQYF
TRBV19	few	TRBJ2-2	TRBD2	TGTGCCAGTTCAACCTTAGCGGGTCAAAGCACCGGGGAGCTGTTTTTT	CASSTLAGQSTGELFF